This TCR beta chain was observed in a study of CD8+ T cells in alopecia areata. Study summary: Patients took tofacitinib for 6 to 18 months, followed by 6 drug-free months.

In the case of this clone: As yet, its antigen is unknown.

Per germline, CDR1 SGHRS and CDR2 YFSETQ. Trimming stripped 4 bases from V and 9 bases from J, with 10 bases between. The length of the CDR3 is 11 residues. Sample treatment: oral pan-JAK inhibitor, 5-10 mg twice daily. Lesional scalp tissue (obtained by punch biopsy) and peripheral blood were collected from alopecia areata patients. It was from PBMCs that CD4+ and CD8+ T cells were sorted. Extracted RNA was reverse transcribed into cDNA, the sequencing template. Profiled with immunoSEQ multiplex PCR; TCRdb holds only in-frame clones, not every one. The repertoire has some 180,000 clones, about 48% of them found once; the top ten carry approximately 10%. Whole-study results and caveats: Normal skin's resident alphabeta T cells are sequenced alongside lesional scalp T cells.

The sequencing here drew on CD8+ T cells sorted from blood, taken at week 24, from a patient treated with tofacitinib. The sequence was collected from a human donor with alopecia areata. The J gene is TRBJ1-1, the V gene TRBV5-1; weak D call: TRBD1 (5 bases). CDR3 loop: CASSEGCKAFF. The DNA for the CDR3 is TGCGCCAGCAGCGAGGGGTGCAAAGCTTTCTTT.